This T cell receptor (beta chain) was recorded in a study of cytomegalovirus exposure and HLA in healthy donors. Study-wide findings and caveats: Upon later analysis, HLA-associated TCR beta chains proved more clonally expanded than other, equally common chains. Reportedly, diagnosis of cytomegalovirus status by the classifier showed high specificity and sensitivity. CMV serostatus was the sole immune exposure data available.

Remarks on this clone: The antigen is unknown.

PCR involved 60 Vbeta and 13 Jbeta primers. Profiled with immunoSEQ multiplex PCR; TCRdb holds only in-frame clones, not every one. Its table lists tens of thousands of clones. Germline lookup yields CDR1 SNHLY and CDR2 FYNNEI. CDR3 length: 9 amino acids. V was trimmed by 10 bases and J by 5 bases, leaving 5 bases between them. Nominal health characterized the donors when sampled, though unrecorded immune exposures were likely. The receptor was isolated from a female donor in good health and CMV-seronegative. The J gene is TRBJ1-1, the V gene TRBV2; D is ambiguous. Sample: PBMCs. CDR3 region: CATGTEAFF. The CDR3 DNA is TGTGCCACGGGGACTGAAGCTTTCTTT.